Below, 12 T cell receptor beta chains from the same sample are listed, as sequenced in a study of brain T cells in children with intractable seizures. TCRdb keeps only in-frame clones here, not all; method: immunoSEQ multiplex PCR. The sample includes 20,000 to 25,000 clones, 94% of them seen just once. The specimen was peripheral blood, collected at surgery. The receptors were sampled from a boy aged 10-17 years with focal cortical dysplasia and intractable seizures.

The V and J genes are TRBV5-5 and TRBJ1-2; D uncertain. Germline lookup yields CDR1 SGHKS and CDR2 YYEKEE (reference sequence). Trimming shortened V by 4 bases and J by 14 bases, and 33 bases separated the two germline ends. The CDR3 is 17 residues long. The CDR3 DNA follows: TGTGCCAGCAGCGGACCGGGAACCCGGAGATTAACTATGGCTAGTACCTTC. Protein: CASSGPGTRRLTMASTF.

The rearrangement uses TRBV7-9 and TRBJ1-2, with D unclear. CDR1 and CDR2 (germline): SEHNR, FQNEAQ (reference sequence). CDR3 length equals 16 residues. V was clipped by 4 bases and J by 3 bases, with 18 bases between them. CDR3 residues: CASSSGGLTADYGYTF. CDR3 in DNA: TGTGCCAGCAGCTCAGGAGGGCTAACCGCGGACTATGGCTACACCTTC.

The chain joins TRBV5-1 to TRBJ2-1, with D possibly matching TRBD1 (6 bases). V was clipped by 1 base and J by 0 bases, with 11 bases between them. This CDR3 has 16 amino acids. From germline, CDR1 is SGHRS and CDR2 YFSETQ. As DNA, the CDR3 is TGCGCCAGCAGCTTGTCCAGGGGACCCTCCTACAATGAGCAGTTCTTC. Translated: CASSLSRGPSYNEQFF.

V gene TRBV13 combines with J gene TRBJ1-2; perhaps TRBD1 as D (6 bases). Germline lookup yields CDR1 PRHDT and CDR2 FYEKMQ (reference sequence). The V end was cut by 1 base, the J end by 4 bases, with 13 bases between. The CDR3 consists of 15 residues. The CDR3 nucleotides are TGTGCCAGCAGCTTAGTCCCTCAGGGGAGCTATGGCTACACCTTC. Translation gives CASSLVPQGSYGYTF.

This chain links TRBV6-5 with TRBJ2-2; 7 nucleotides align to TRBD1. The junction had 1 base not matched to a gene; V was cut back by 0 bases and J by 0 bases. The germline gives CDR1 MNHEY, CDR2 SVGAGI. The CDR3 totals 16 residues. The CDR3 region has the DNA TGTGCCAGCAGTTACTCGACAGGGTCGAACACCGGGGAGCTGTTTTTT. Its protein product is CASSYSTGSNTGELFF.

The V call is TRBV5-1, the J call TRBJ2-1, with unresolved D. Looked up from germline, CDR1 is SGHRS and CDR2 is YFSETQ. Trimming took 5 bases from V and 6 from J, leaving 6 bases between them. The CDR3 length is 11 residues. CDR3: CASREINEQFF. CDR3 sequence (DNA): TGCGCCAGCAGAGAGATCAATGAGCAGTTCTTC.

This clone occurred once. This chain connects TRBV5-6 to TRBJ2-1, with unresolved D. Between the trimmed V and J ends, which lost 4 bases and 6 bases, there was a span of 8 bases. The CDR3 covers 12 residues. CDR1 is SGHDT and CDR2 is YYEEEE in the germline V gene. The CDR3, as DNA: TGTGCCAGCAGCCTGAGCCGCAATGAGCAGTTCTTC. It specifies CASSLSRNEQFF.

The chain carries TRBV19 and TRBJ2-5; the D gene is possibly TRBD2 (6 bases). The CDR3 is made up of 17 amino acids. Germline loops: CDR1 LNHDA, CDR2 SQIVND (reference sequence). The V and J ends lost 3 bases and 10 bases respectively, with 27 bases between them. The CDR3 region is CASSMQTGEDIRGSQYF. The CDR3 DNA reads as TGTGCCAGTAGTATGCAAACCGGGGAGGACATCCGAGGGAGCCAGTACTTC.

Here the CDR3 reads CASSQGPRGDTEAFF. The CDR3 region has the DNA TGCGCCAGCAGCCAAGGTCCGCGGGGGGACACTGAAGCTTTCTTT. This chain uses TRBV4-1 with TRBJ1-1; D perhaps matches TRBD1 (5 bases). The germline V gene encodes CDR1 MGHRA and CDR2 YSYEKL. This CDR3 has 15 amino acids. V was clipped by 1 base and J by 3 bases, with 12 bases between them.

The chain carries TRBV5-1 and TRBJ2-1, with 8 bases matching TRBD2. Germline CDR1 and CDR2: SGHRS and YFSETQ. This CDR3 contains 13 residues. The V and J ends lost 3 bases and 6 bases, in that order; junction bases with no gene match: 2. CDR3 bases: TGCGCCAGCAGCTGGGCGGGAGGCAATGAGCAGTTCTTC. It is translated as CASSWAGGNEQFF.

The V and J genes are TRBV24-1 and TRBJ2-2; 7 nucleotides agree with TRBD1. CDR3 size: 16 residues. Germline-derived CDR1 and CDR2 are KGHDR and SFDVKD. V was pared by 4 bases and J by 2 bases, with 6 bases of the junction left unmatched. The CDR3 is CATSDPGTVNTGELFF. For the CDR3, the DNA is TGTGCCACCAGTGACCCCGGGACAGTTAACACCGGGGAGCTGTTTTTT.

V gene TRBV7-3 combines with J gene TRBJ1-1; weak D call: TRBD1 (6 bases). This CDR3 region has 14 residues. V was shortened by 5 bases and J by 4 bases, with 14 bases between the two germline ends. Germline loops: CDR1 SGHTA, CDR2 FQGTGA. The CDR3 DNA follows: TGTGCCAGCAGCCCCAACAGGGCGGGCACTGAAGCTTTCTTT. It translates to CASSPNRAGTEAFF.